The clone carrying this T cell receptor beta chain was detected only a few times. Per the authors' pipeline: Counts of nucleated cells, estimated from reference gene primer amplification, were obtained. Profiling relied on immunoSEQ multiplex PCR, and the TCRdb table lists in-frame clones only, not all of them. That table furnishes V, J and clone size, whereas the DNA furnished D and trimming. The sample has 60,000 to 75,000 clones; approximately 90% are singletons. The CDR3 has 16 amino acids. Germline V gene lookup returns CDR1 SNHLY and CDR2 FYNNEI. The V and J ends lost 10 bases and 6 bases respectively, with 22 bases between them. This record belongs to a study of blood T cell repertoires in COVID-19. Study summary: The samples span acute and convalescent COVID-19 from the United States, Italy and Spain. The analysed material was cDNA or gDNA that came from T cells, B-cell-depleted T cells, or PBMCs.

The chain is built from TRBV2 and TRBJ1-6; D remains unclear. What was sequenced was peripheral blood. The TCR originated in a man aged 25 to 40 with acute or convalescent COVID-19. In nucleotides, the CDR3 is TGTGCCACCTTACAACCGGAGGTGTTTGGTAATTCACCCCTCCACTTT. It yields the protein CATLQPEVFGNSPLHF.